These 14 T cell receptor beta chains were all obtained from the same sample, sequenced in a study of graft-versus-host responses after intestinal transplantation. Their antigens remain unidentified. Clones were sequenced by immunoSEQ multiplex PCR, and TCRdb holds only the in-frame ones, with some missing. The sample records around 100,000 clones, 87% being singletons. Sequencing was performed on unstimulated CD4+ T cells sorted from spleen or lymph node cells, taken before intestinal transplant. These receptors came from a human donor who received an intestinal transplant.

CDR3 bases: TGTGCCTGGAGTGTAGGTGTCAGGGGGAATTCACCCCTCCACTTT. Its protein product is CAWSVGVRGNSPLHF. This chain links TRBV30 with TRBJ1-6, with 7 positions matching TRBD1. Germline V CDR1 and CDR2: GTSNPN, SVGIG (reference sequence). This CDR3 spans 15 amino acids. V trimming: 0 bases; J trimming: 7 bases; junction bases outside the gene matches: 6.

This chain uses TRBV10-2 with TRBJ2-1, with 9 bases identical to TRBD1. Germline CDR1 and CDR2: WSHSY and SAAADI. The CDR3 has 17 residues. Trimming removed 6 bases from V and 0 bases from J; junction bases left unmatched: 9. The chain's CDR3 is CASRITPGQGSYNEQFF. The CDR3 nucleotides read TGCGCCAGCAGGATAACCCCGGGACAGGGCTCCTACAATGAGCAGTTCTTC.

The chain couples TRBV18 to TRBJ1-3; 10 bases are shared with TRBD1. CDR1 and CDR2 (germline): KGHSH, LQKENI. The CDR3 extends over 13 amino acids. The V gene end was trimmed by 4 bases and the J gene end by 10 bases; junction bases not matched to a gene: 4. Written as DNA, the CDR3 is TGTGCCAGCTCACTCTCGGGACAGGGGACCATATATTTT. It translates to CASSLSGQGTIYF. The entire variable domain, with the rest obtained from reference TRBV18 and TRBJ1-3, is as follows: NAGVMQNPRHLVRRRGQEARLRCSPMKGHSHVYWYRQLPEEGLKFMVYLQKENIIDESGMPKERFSAEFPKEGPSILRIQQVVRGDSAAYFCASSLSGQGTIYFGEGSWLTVV.

The J gene is TRBJ1-4, the V gene TRBV5-4; possibly TRBD1 for D (6 bases). The CDR3 has 15 amino acids. Germline V gives CDR1 SGHNT, CDR2 YYREEE (reference sequence). V was pared by 0 bases and J by 7 bases, with 13 bases between. The CDR3 DNA reads TGTGCCAGCAGCTTGGCAGGGGCCGCGGGTGAAAAACTGTTTTTT. Translation: CASSLAGAAGEKLFF.

The chain employs TRBV10-3 and TRBJ1-2; 11 nucleotides align to TRBD1. The J segment lost 8 bases and the V segment lost 2 bases, leaving 7 bases of the junction unmatched. The germline V gene encodes CDR1 ENHRY and CDR2 SYGVKD. The CDR3 runs 15 residues. CDR3 amino acids: CAISEGTGGYMGYTF. The DNA of the CDR3 is TGTGCCATCAGTGAGGGGACAGGGGGATATATGGGCTACACCTTC.

V usage is TRBV7-9 and J usage is TRBJ1-1; no clear D gene. Per the germline V gene, CDR1 is SEHNR and CDR2 is FQNEAQ (reference sequence). This CDR3 comprises 13 residues. Deletions cut 3 bases from V and 1 base from J, with 6 bases between. DNA for the CDR3: TGTGCCAGCAGCTTGACTGGGAACACTGAAGCTTTCTTT. Its translation: CASSLTGNTEAFF.

The CDR3 protein is CASSLVRGEQYF. CDR3 in DNA: TGTGCCAGCAGCTTAGTCCGCGGGGAGCAGTACTTC. J is TRBJ2-7 and V is TRBV7-6; tentative D call: TRBD2 (5 bases). Germline assignment: CDR1 SGHVS and CDR2 FNYEAQ. The CDR3 spans 12 residues. The V gene lost 1 base and the J gene lost 7 bases, with 8 bases spanning the gap.

The rearrangement uses TRBV16 and TRBJ2-1; 10 bases map to TRBD2. The CDR3 is made up of 14 amino acids. Losses at the gene ends were 7 bases for V and 9 bases for J; bases not matched to a gene: 9. The germline V gene has CDR1 KGHSY and CDR2 FQNENV. The CDR3 protein is CASNRPSGSGEQFF. As DNA, the CDR3 is TGTGCCAGCAACCGGCCTAGCGGGAGTGGTGAGCAGTTCTTC.

V gene TRBV5-4 combines with J gene TRBJ1-2; D is undetermined. The CDR3 contains 14 residues. Germline V gene data show CDR1 as SGHNT and CDR2 as YYREEE (reference sequence). Between the trimmed V and J ends, which lost 2 bases and 2 bases, there was a span of 10 bases. The chain's CDR3 is CASSFPGQNYGYTF. The CDR3 nucleotides are TGTGCCAGCAGCTTCCCCGGCCAGAACTATGGCTACACCTTC. The full variable domain, rest sourced from reference TRBV5-4 and TRBJ1-2, is ETGVTQSPTHLIKTRGQQVTLRCSSQSGHNTVSWYQQALGQGPQFIFQYYREEENGRGNFPPRFSGLQFPNYSSELNVNALELDDSALYLCASSFPGQNYGYTFGSGTRLTVV.

The chain is built from TRBV9 and TRBJ2-1; 7 bases are a match to TRBD2. Trimming took 6 bases from V and 2 from J; bases not matched to a gene: 8. This CDR3 has 15 amino acids. The germline gives CDR1 SGDLS, CDR2 YYNGEE. The CDR3 DNA is TGTGCCAGCAACGGAGCGGGAATGGCCTACAATGAGCAGTTCTTC. Amino acids: CASNGAGMAYNEQFF.

The chain links TRBV29-1 to TRBJ1-5; 7 bases fit TRBD1. This CDR3 is 14 amino acids long. V lost 4 bases, J lost 2 bases, and 5 bases stayed unmatched. CDR1 and CDR2 from the germline V gene are SQVTM and ANQGSEA. The CDR3 bases are TGCAGCGTTGCGACAGGGATCGGCAATCAGCCCCAGCATTTT. Translated: CSVATGIGNQPQHF.

The chain joins TRBV18 to TRBJ2-7; tentatively, D is TRBD1 (7 bases). The CDR3 has 14 amino acids. Trimming removed 0 bases at V and 6 bases at J, with 12 bases between. Germline CDR1 KGHSH, CDR2 LQKENI. CDR3 amino acids: CASSPPGGGGEQYF. Written as DNA, the CDR3 is TGTGCCAGCTCACCACCAGGAGGGGGCGGCGAGCAGTACTTC.

Here the CDR3 DNA reads TGTGCCAGCAGCTTAGGTAGCGGGAGGAATGAGCAGTTCTTC. This sequence encodes CASSLGSGRNEQFF. This chain uses TRBV5-4 with TRBJ2-1, with 10 nucleotides matching TRBD2. V trimming: 2 bases; J trimming: 7 bases; junction bases outside the gene matches: 3. The CDR3 runs 14 residues. Per the germline V gene, CDR1 is SGHNT and CDR2 is YYREEE (reference sequence).

In its sample, this clone was seen once. The gene calls are TRBV10-3 and TRBJ2-3; TRBD2 agrees at 8 bases. The V gene's germline CDR1 is ENHRY and CDR2 SYGVKD. The CDR3 has 13 amino acids. After removal of 6 bases from V and 1 base from J, the junction contained 0 bases not matched to a gene. CDR3 loop: CAIRTSGTDTQYF. The DNA of the CDR3 is TGTGCCATCAGGACTAGCGGCACAGATACGCAGTATTTT.